This T cell receptor beta chain was documented in a study of vaccination and CD4 T cells after COVID-19. Background on the study: The authors used overlapping spike peptides from SARS-CoV-2, HCoV-NL63, HCoV-OC43 and HCoV-229E to stimulate cells.

The CDR3 is 15 residues long. From germline, CDR1 is MNHNS and CDR2 SASEGT. V lost 6 bases, J lost 1 base, and 12 bases lay in between. At the Johns Hopkins FTIC core, DNA taken from cultured CD4+ T cells was sequenced by way of the Oncomine TCR Beta short-read assay. MiXCR was run by TCRdb on the PCR reads, yielding one entry per CDR3 protein. The profile shows about 4,400 distinct CDR3 sequences, 37% of them singletons. The sample's treatment: roughly 11-day PBMC culture with coronavirus spike peptide pools or control peptides (ViraFEST assay). Wells that each held approximately 2.1 million PBMCs were cultured with 7.5 to 10 IU/ml IL-2 and approximately 9 ug/ml peptide pools. A note on this clonotype: Its antigen is not identified.

The gene calls are TRBV6-1 and TRBJ2-2; D is possibly TRBD1 or TRBD2 (5 bases each). This TCR came from a human donor who had recovered from COVID-19. Material: CD4+ T cells from blood, cultured in vitro, obtained after SARS-CoV-2 vaccination. The CDR3 DNA reads TGTGCCAGCAGATCCGGGACCTTGAACACCGGGGAGCTGTTTTTT. Protein: CASRSGTLNTGELFF.